This is a list of T cell receptor beta chains from one sample in a study of cytomegalovirus exposure and HLA in healthy donors. Sequenced by immunoSEQ multiplex PCR; TCRdb stores in-frame clones only, minus some. The top ten hold 4% to 4.5% of the sample, which has about 130,000 clones, under 90% seen once. The sample taken for sequencing was PBMCs. These receptors were collected from a woman between 35 and 50 years old in good health and CMV-seronegative. Both conserved end residues are part of each CDR3. D genes are given only for firm matches. Expanded clones get a size class; other rows say once, few or many, or leave the size out.

D,J,V,size,CDR3,DNA
NA,TRBJ2-7,TRBV9,few,CASSVAGCGGGTPHPTRQYF,TGTGCCAGCAGCGTAGCCGGTTGTGGCGGGGGCACCCCACATCCTACGAGGCAGTACTTC
TRBD1,TRBJ1-1,TRBV4-3,NA,CASSQGTGGVSANTEAFF,TGCGCCAGCAGCCAAGGGACAGGGGGCGTCTCTGCGAACACTGAAGCTTTCTTT
TRBD2,TRBJ2-7,TRBV7-8,NA,CASSLAPAGRGYGQYF,TGTGCCAGCAGCTTAGCGCCGGCAGGGAGGGGCTACGGGCAGTACTTC
NA,TRBJ2-2,TRBV13,NA,CASSLMASAGELFF,TGTGCCAGCAGCTTAATGGCTAGCGCCGGGGAGCTGTTTTTT
TRBD1,TRBJ1-2,TRBV19,once,CASNSGQGSGYTF,TGTGCCAGTAACTCGGGACAGGGCTCGGGCTACACCTTC
NA,TRBJ1-1,TRBV19,few,CASSIGAGEAFF,TGTGCCAGTAGTATTGGGGCAGGTGAAGCTTTCTTT
TRBD1,TRBJ1-1,TRBV7-2,NA,CASSRDRSTEAFF,TGTGCCAGCAGCAGGGACAGGTCAACTGAAGCTTTCTTT
NA,TRBJ2-2,TRBV28,once,CASRGAHTGELFF,TGTGCCAGCAGGGGGGCTCACACCGGGGAGCTGTTTTTT
NA,TRBJ1-5,TRBV7-9,few,CASSPTESNQPQHF,TGTGCCAGCAGCCCGACAGAGAGCAATCAGCCCCAGCATTTT
NA,TRBJ2-2,TRBV5-4,NA,CASSLGESITGELFF,TGTGCCAGCAGCTTAGGGGAAAGCATCACCGGGGAGCTGTTTTTT